This T cell receptor (beta chain) was captured in a study of OX40 agonist ivuxolimab in advanced cancers. Study-level findings and limits: Certain nonresponding patients likewise had low normalized T-cell clonal expansion.

Details on this clone: Its antigen is undetermined.

With 4 bases clipped from V and 2 bases from J, the junction kept 7 bases outside the gene matches. The CDR3 has 15 residues. Germline CDR1 is SQVTM and CDR2 is ANQGSEA. Only in-frame clones appear in the TCRdb table, and some are missing; sequencing was by immunoSEQ multiplex PCR. This table holds 90,000 to 130,000 clones, around 90% found once. Sequenced here: CD4+ or CD8+ T cells sorted from blood, sampled in a trial of the OX40 agonist ivuxolimab. This TCR came from an adult with an advanced solid tumor such as melanoma, head and neck, liver or kidney cancer. This chain uses TRBV29-1 with TRBJ2-3, with 9 bases matching TRBD1. The CDR3 is CSVGRTGADTDTQYF. The CDR3 region has the DNA TGCAGCGTTGGACGGACAGGGGCCGACACAGATACGCAGTATTTT.